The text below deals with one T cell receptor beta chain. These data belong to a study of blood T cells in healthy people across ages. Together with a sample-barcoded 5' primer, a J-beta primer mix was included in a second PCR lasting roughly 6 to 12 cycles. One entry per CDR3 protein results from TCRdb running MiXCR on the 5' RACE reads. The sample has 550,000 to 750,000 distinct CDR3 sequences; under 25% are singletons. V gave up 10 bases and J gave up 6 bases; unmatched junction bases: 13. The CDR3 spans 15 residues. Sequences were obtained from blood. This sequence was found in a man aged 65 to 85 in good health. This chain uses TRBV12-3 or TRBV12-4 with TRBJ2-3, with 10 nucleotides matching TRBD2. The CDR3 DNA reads TGTGCCAAAGGGGCAGCGGGAGGGCCATCGGATACGCAGTATTTT. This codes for CAKGAAGGPSDTQYF.